These 29 T cell receptor beta chains share one sample of origin, sequenced in a study of cytomegalovirus exposure and HLA in healthy donors. Profiled with immunoSEQ multiplex PCR; TCRdb holds only in-frame clones, not every one. The table includes a few hundred thousand clones, almost 90% detected once. Sequenced material: PBMCs. The receptors come from a woman younger than 35 in good health and CMV-seronegative.

V gene TRBV2 combines with J gene TRBJ1-1; D uncertain. Germline V CDR1 and CDR2: SNHLY, FYNNEI. V was shortened by 3 bases and J by 0 bases, with 2 bases between the two germline ends. This CDR3 spans 12 amino acids. CDR3: CASSDLNTEAFF. CDR3 coding DNA: TGTGCCAGCAGTGACTTGAACACTGAAGCTTTCTTT.

J is TRBJ2-3 and V is TRBV19, with 7 bases fitting TRBD2. Germline V gene sequence: CDR1 LNHDA, CDR2 SQIVND (reference sequence). The CDR3 is 15 residues long. Trimming took 3 bases from V and 1 from J; bases not matched to a gene: 4. The CDR3 DNA sequence: TGTGCCAGTAGTATGGGGCTAGCGGGCACAGATACGCAGTATTTT. Amino acid sequence: CASSMGLAGTDTQYF.

In its sample, this clone was seen once. V and J are TRBV28 and TRBJ2-7, with D perhaps TRBD1 (5 bases). Germline-derived CDR1 and CDR2 are MDHEN and SYDVKM. The germline V and J ends were trimmed by 6 bases and 1 base, with 16 bases remaining between them. This CDR3 has 15 residues. DNA of the CDR3: TGTGCCAGCAGGTCCCAGGGTGAAGGGTCCTACGAGCAGTACGTC. It codes for CASRSQGEGSYEQYV.

CDR3 sequence reads: CASADKANSPLHF. CDR3 nucleotide sequence: TGTGCCAGTGCGGATAAGGCGAATTCACCCCTCCACTTT. The rearrangement joins TRBV7-9 to TRBJ1-6; no clear D. This CDR3 spans 13 amino acids. V shed 9 bases and J shed 7 bases, with 13 bases lying between them. CDR1 and CDR2 from the germline V gene are SEHNR and FQNEAQ (reference sequence).

Only a few counts were recorded for this clone. The rearrangement joins TRBV27 to TRBJ1-5; D gene uncertain. CDR3 size: 14 residues. CDR1 is MNHEY and CDR2 is SMNVEV in the germline V gene (reference sequence). V was clipped by 3 bases and J by 3 bases, with 9 bases between them. The CDR3 region is CASSLAGLNQPQHF. The CDR3 region has the DNA TGTGCCAGCAGTTTGGCAGGCCTCAATCAGCCCCAGCATTTT.

This chain joins TRBV11-2 and TRBJ2-1, with TRBD2 identical over 7 bases. This CDR3 spans 15 amino acids. In germline, CDR1 is SGHAT, CDR2 FQNNGV. V shed 3 bases, J shed 9 bases, and the junction held 11 bases outside the gene matches. CDR3 in DNA: TGTGCCAGCAGCTTGAGGGGACTAAACGGCGGTGAGCAGTTCTTC. This sequence encodes CASSLRGLNGGEQFF. Drawing the rest from reference TRBV11-2 and TRBJ2-1, the complete variable domain is EAGVAQSPRYKIIEKRQSVAFWCNPISGHATLYWYQQILGQGPKLLIQFQNNGVVDDSQLPKDRFSAERLKGVDSTLKIQPAKLEDSAVYLCASSLRGLNGGEQFFGPGTRLTVL.

This chain uses TRBV28 with TRBJ1-5; D ambiguous. Trimming shortened V by 3 bases and J by 7 bases, and 7 bases separated the two germline ends. The germline gives CDR1 MDHEN, CDR2 SYDVKM. The CDR3 contains 12 residues. CDR3 in DNA: TGTGCCAGCAGTTTCGGTCGGCAGCCCCAGCATTTT. Protein product: CASSFGRQPQHF.

The chain couples TRBV19 to TRBJ1-2, with TRBD1 as a possible D gene (5 bases). The germline gives CDR1 LNHDA, CDR2 SQIVND (reference sequence). CDR3 size: 14 residues. V shed 1 base and J shed 6 bases, with 12 bases lying between them. The CDR3 protein is CASSIVGQGNGYTF. CDR3 sequence (DNA): TGTGCCAGTAGTATAGTTGGGCAGGGCAATGGCTACACCTTC.

The gene calls are TRBV7-8 and TRBJ2-1; TRBD2 aligns across 8 bases. V lost 6 bases to trimming and J lost 14 bases; unmatched junction nucleotides: 12. CDR1 and CDR2 from the germline V gene are SGHVS and FQNEAQ. The CDR3 runs 13 residues. The DNA for the CDR3 is TGTGCCAGCAGTCCTACCGCGGGGGGATGGGAGTTCTTC. As protein: CASSPTAGGWEFF.

This clone was recorded a few times. This chain connects TRBV30 to TRBJ1-3; no clear D. Germline V gene data show CDR1 as GTSNPN and CDR2 as SVGIG (reference sequence). The V gene lost 3 bases and the J gene lost 0 bases, with 9 bases spanning the gap. The length of the CDR3 is 14 residues. The chain's CDR3 is CAWSEDNSGNTIYF. As DNA, the CDR3 is TGTGCCTGGAGCGAAGACAACTCTGGAAACACCATATATTTT.

J is TRBJ1-3 and V is TRBV15, with a possible D match to TRBD1 (6 bases). Looked up from germline, CDR1 is LNHNV and CDR2 is YYDKDF (reference sequence). CDR3 length: 17 amino acids. Trimming took 4 bases from V and 4 from J, leaving 20 bases between them. Written as DNA, the CDR3 is TGTGCCACCAGCAAGGACAGTTCCTCACTGTTCGGAAACACCATATATTTT. Protein product: CATSKDSSSLFGNTIYF.

The rearrangement joins TRBV28 to TRBJ2-1, with 7 positions matching TRBD2. CDR3 length: 18 residues. Unmatched junction bases numbered 22, after V lost 6 bases and J lost 8 bases. Germline V gene data show CDR1 as MDHEN and CDR2 as SYDVKM. CDR3 loop: CASRGRGGRGTSKYEQFF. The CDR3 DNA reads as TGTGCCAGCAGGGGGAGGGGCGGTAGGGGAACATCGAAATATGAGCAGTTCTTC.

The chain uses TRBV4-1 and TRBJ1-5; D is undetermined. CDR1 and CDR2 (germline): MGHRA, YSYEKL. The CDR3 totals 15 residues. The germline V and J ends were trimmed by 1 base and 6 bases, with 13 bases remaining between them. For the CDR3, the DNA is TGCGCCAGCAGCCAAGGTCTTAGGAGCGGTCAGCCCCAGCATTTT. Residues: CASSQGLRSGQPQHF.

This sequence joins TRBV4-1 and TRBJ1-5; a weak D match, TRBD1 (6 bases). The V and J ends lost 1 base and 7 bases respectively, with 14 bases between them. Germline V gene data show CDR1 as MGHRA and CDR2 as YSYEKL. There are 15 residues in the CDR3. CDR3 region: CASSQGSGAGQPQHF. The CDR3, as DNA: TGCGCCAGCAGCCAAGGCTCAGGGGCGGGCCAGCCCCAGCATTTT.

The CDR3 spells CASSLPGSETQYF. CDR3 nucleotide sequence: TGTGCCAGCAGTTTACCAGGGTCAGAGACCCAGTACTTC. The J gene is TRBJ2-5, the V gene TRBV28; tentative D call: TRBD1 (5 bases). The CDR3 runs to 13 residues. Germline CDR1 is MDHEN and CDR2 is SYDVKM. The V gene lost 2 bases and the J gene lost 4 bases, with 8 bases spanning the gap.

The gene calls are TRBV7-2 and TRBJ1-3, with D possibly matching TRBD1 (5 bases). Germline CDR1 reads SGHTA; CDR2 reads FQGNSA. Deletions cut 5 bases from V and 0 bases from J, with 14 bases between. CDR3 length: 16 residues. The CDR3 spells CASSRTRLRSGNTIYF. As DNA, the CDR3 is TGTGCCAGCAGCCGGACACGACTCCGCTCTGGAAACACCATATATTTT.

The V and J genes are TRBV5-4 and TRBJ1-2; D is uncertain. Trimming took off 5 bases at V and 8 bases at J, with 19 bases between the two ends. The CDR3 length is 14 residues. Looked up from germline, CDR1 is SGHNT and CDR2 is YYREEE (reference sequence). Written as DNA, the CDR3 is TGTGCCAGCAGGACGATCTCGCCGCCGGGGGGCTACACCTTC. Translated: CASRTISPPGGYTF.

The V call is TRBV28, the J call TRBJ1-2; the match to TRBD1 covers 7 bases. CDR3 length equals 13 residues. The V gene's germline CDR1 is MDHEN and CDR2 SYDVKM. The trim removed 8 bases at V and 6 bases at J, leaving 9 bases unmatched. The CDR3: CASEYRGFDGYTF. As DNA, the CDR3 is TGTGCCAGCGAGTACAGGGGATTCGATGGCTACACCTTC.

The V and J genes are TRBV9 and TRBJ1-1; D unclear. The CDR3 runs 15 residues. Deletions cut 0 bases from V and 1 base from J, with 10 bases between. Germline V gene data show CDR1 as SGDLS and CDR2 as YYNGEE. The CDR3 DNA reads TGTGCCAGCAGCGTAGGAGTGAGTACGAACACTGAAGCTTTCTTT. It specifies CASSVGVSTNTEAFF.

J is TRBJ1-2 and V is TRBV5-1; TRBD1 is a possible D gene (5 bases). CDR1 and CDR2 from the germline V gene are SGHRS and YFSETQ. Trimming pared 0 bases from V and 0 bases from J, leaving 9 bases between. This CDR3 region has 15 residues. In DNA form, the CDR3 reads TGCGCCAGCAGCTTGGGGGTAGGGGCTAACTATGGCTACACCTTC. The encoded protein is CASSLGVGANYGYTF. The complete variable domain, with remaining parts taken from reference TRBV5-1 and TRBJ1-2, reads KAGVTQTPRYLIKTRGQQVTLSCSPISGHRSVSWYQQTPGQGLQFLFEYFSETQRNKGNFPGRFSGRQFSNSRSEMNVSTLELGDSALYLCASSLGVGANYGYTFGSGTRLTVV.

This clone came up a few times. The gene calls are TRBV28 and TRBJ1-5; maybe TRBD1 (6 bases). The CDR3 covers 17 residues. Between the trimmed V and J ends, which lost 4 bases and 8 bases, there was a span of 24 bases. The germline CDR1 and CDR2 sequences are MDHEN and SYDVKM. The chain's CDR3 is CASSSLPWGQGIKPQHF. In DNA form, the CDR3 reads TGTGCCAGCAGTTCACTACCCTGGGGGCAGGGGATTAAGCCCCAGCATTTT.

This clone was detected once. The rearrangement links TRBV10-3 to TRBJ2-5, with D perhaps matching TRBD1 (6 bases). The CDR3 runs 14 residues. In germline, CDR1 is ENHRY, CDR2 SYGVKD. The V and J ends lost 0 bases and 2 bases respectively, with 7 bases between them. CDR3 DNA: TGTGCCATCAGTGAGTCCGGACAGCAAGAGACCCAGTACTTC. Its protein product is CAISESGQQETQYF.

The gene calls are TRBV6-5 and TRBJ2-5, with D maybe TRBD2 (5 bases). CDR1 is MNHEY, CDR2 SVGAGI, per germline. The length of the CDR3 is 15 residues. Trimming took 4 bases from V and 3 from J, leaving 15 bases between them. For the CDR3, the DNA is TGTGCCAGCAGTTCCAGGTTCTACGGGGAAGAGACCCAGTACTTC. This gives the protein CASSSRFYGEETQYF.

The genes are TRBV2 and TRBJ1-4; weak D call: TRBD1 (6 bases). CDR3 length: 15 residues. CDR1 and CDR2 (germline): SNHLY, FYNNEI. With 7 bases removed from V and 4 bases from J, the gap between germline ends came to 16 bases. The CDR3 DNA is TGTGCCAGCAAACCCCAGGGGAGCTTTAATGAAAAACTGTTTTTT. This translates into CASKPQGSFNEKLFF.

The chain couples TRBV9 to TRBJ1-2; 7 bases are a match to TRBD1. The CDR3 runs 16 residues. CDR1 and CDR2 from the germline V gene are SGDLS and YYNGEE. J lost 8 bases, V lost 0 bases, and 13 bases had no gene match. CDR3 bases: TGTGCCAGCAGCGTAGCCCCTTTGACAGGGTCGGGGGGCTACACCTTC. Its protein product is CASSVAPLTGSGGYTF.

The chain uses TRBV28 and TRBJ2-6; the D is unclear. Germline V gene sequence: CDR1 MDHEN, CDR2 SYDVKM. V gave up 10 bases and J gave up 0 bases, with 7 bases separating them. This CDR3 spans 13 amino acids. Here the CDR3 DNA reads TGTGCCACGTGTCTCTCTGGGGCCAACGTCCTGACTTTC. This gives the protein CATCLSGANVLTF.

The V and J genes are TRBV29-1 and TRBJ1-3; 9 nucleotides align to TRBD1. Trimming removed 2 bases from V and 1 base from J; junction bases left unmatched: 3. The CDR3 covers 15 residues. Per the germline V gene, CDR1 is SQVTM and CDR2 is ANQGSEA. CDR3 amino acids: CSVEYRGRSGNTIYF. In DNA form, the CDR3 reads TGCAGCGTTGAATACAGGGGGCGGTCTGGAAACACCATATATTTT.

J is TRBJ1-3 and V is TRBV25-1, with TRBD1 matching 7 bases. Trimming took 4 bases from V and 0 from J; bases not matched to a gene: 6. CDR3 size: 16 residues. Per the germline V gene, CDR1 is MGHDK and CDR2 is SYGVNS. This CDR3 is CASSGTGQSSGNTIYF. CDR3 sequence (DNA): TGTGCCAGCAGTGGGACAGGCCAAAGCTCTGGAAACACCATATATTTT.

This rearrangement joins TRBV9 to TRBJ2-2; D is unclear. The CDR3 is made up of 13 amino acids. V was trimmed by 0 bases and J by 5 bases, leaving 5 bases between them. CDR1 and CDR2 from the germline V gene are SGDLS and YYNGEE. This CDR3 is CASSVELTGELFF. The CDR3 DNA reads as TGTGCCAGCAGCGTAGAACTAACCGGGGAGCTGTTTTTT. Together with reference TRBV9 and TRBJ2-2, the CDR3 gives the full variable domain: DSGVTQTPKHLITATGQRVTLRCSPRSGDLSVYWYQQSLDQGLQFLIQYYNGEERAKGNILERFSAQQFPDLHSELNLSSLELGDSALYFCASSVELTGELFFGEGSRLTVL.